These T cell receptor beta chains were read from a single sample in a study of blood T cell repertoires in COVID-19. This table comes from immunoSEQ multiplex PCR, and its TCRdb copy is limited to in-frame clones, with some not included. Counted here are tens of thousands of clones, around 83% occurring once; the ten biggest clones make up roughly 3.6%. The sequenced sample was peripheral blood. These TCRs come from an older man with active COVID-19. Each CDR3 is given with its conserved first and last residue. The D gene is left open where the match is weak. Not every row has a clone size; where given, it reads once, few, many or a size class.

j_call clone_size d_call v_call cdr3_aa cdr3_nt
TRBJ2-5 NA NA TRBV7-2 CASSFPEGVGETQYF TGTGCCAGCAGCTTCCCCGAGGGGGTCGGGGAGACCCAGTACTTC
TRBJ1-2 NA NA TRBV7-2 CASSPRVGNYGYTF TGTGCCAGCAGCCCGAGGGTGGGGAACTATGGCTACACCTTC
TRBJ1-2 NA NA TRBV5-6 CASSLGNPRGYTF TGTGCCAGCAGCTTGGGCAACCCGCGGGGCTACACCTTC
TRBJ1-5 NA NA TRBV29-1 CSVAGGLNQPQHF TGCAGCGTTGCGGGGGGGTTGAATCAGCCCCAGCATTTT
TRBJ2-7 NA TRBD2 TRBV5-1 CASSLGGLAGAYEQYF TGCGCCAGCAGCTTGGGGGGACTAGCGGGAGCGTACGAGCAGTACTTC
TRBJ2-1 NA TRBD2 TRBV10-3 CAISERETHNEQFF TGTGCCATCAGCGAGCGGGAGACCCACAATGAGCAGTTCTTC
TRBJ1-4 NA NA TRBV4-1 CASSQVGEKLFF TGCGCCAGCAGCCAAGTCGGTGAAAAACTGTTTTTT
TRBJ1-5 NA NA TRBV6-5 CASRGSGGANQPQHF TGTGCCAGCAGAGGATCCGGGGGGGCAAATCAGCCCCAGCATTTT
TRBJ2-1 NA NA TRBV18 CASSQQYNEQFF TGTGCCAGCTCCCAACAGTACAATGAGCAGTTCTTC
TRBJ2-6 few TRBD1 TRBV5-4 CASSNPGQGAGANVLTF TGTGCCAGCAGCAATCCGGGACAGGGGGCGGGGGCCAACGTCCTGACTTTC
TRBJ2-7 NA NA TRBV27 CASRRQDDNAPF TGTGCCAGCAGGAGACAGGACGACAACGCACCATTC
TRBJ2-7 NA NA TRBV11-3 CASSLGAAGRYEQYF TGTGCCAGCAGCTTAGGAGCCGCAGGGCGCTACGAGCAGTACTTC
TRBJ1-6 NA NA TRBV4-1 CASSQAGAGYNSPLHF TGCGCCAGCAGCCAAGCGGGTGCAGGGTATAATTCACCCCTCCACTTT
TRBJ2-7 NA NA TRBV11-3 CASSLVRYEQYF TGTGCCAGCAGCTTAGTGCGTTACGAGCAGTACTTC